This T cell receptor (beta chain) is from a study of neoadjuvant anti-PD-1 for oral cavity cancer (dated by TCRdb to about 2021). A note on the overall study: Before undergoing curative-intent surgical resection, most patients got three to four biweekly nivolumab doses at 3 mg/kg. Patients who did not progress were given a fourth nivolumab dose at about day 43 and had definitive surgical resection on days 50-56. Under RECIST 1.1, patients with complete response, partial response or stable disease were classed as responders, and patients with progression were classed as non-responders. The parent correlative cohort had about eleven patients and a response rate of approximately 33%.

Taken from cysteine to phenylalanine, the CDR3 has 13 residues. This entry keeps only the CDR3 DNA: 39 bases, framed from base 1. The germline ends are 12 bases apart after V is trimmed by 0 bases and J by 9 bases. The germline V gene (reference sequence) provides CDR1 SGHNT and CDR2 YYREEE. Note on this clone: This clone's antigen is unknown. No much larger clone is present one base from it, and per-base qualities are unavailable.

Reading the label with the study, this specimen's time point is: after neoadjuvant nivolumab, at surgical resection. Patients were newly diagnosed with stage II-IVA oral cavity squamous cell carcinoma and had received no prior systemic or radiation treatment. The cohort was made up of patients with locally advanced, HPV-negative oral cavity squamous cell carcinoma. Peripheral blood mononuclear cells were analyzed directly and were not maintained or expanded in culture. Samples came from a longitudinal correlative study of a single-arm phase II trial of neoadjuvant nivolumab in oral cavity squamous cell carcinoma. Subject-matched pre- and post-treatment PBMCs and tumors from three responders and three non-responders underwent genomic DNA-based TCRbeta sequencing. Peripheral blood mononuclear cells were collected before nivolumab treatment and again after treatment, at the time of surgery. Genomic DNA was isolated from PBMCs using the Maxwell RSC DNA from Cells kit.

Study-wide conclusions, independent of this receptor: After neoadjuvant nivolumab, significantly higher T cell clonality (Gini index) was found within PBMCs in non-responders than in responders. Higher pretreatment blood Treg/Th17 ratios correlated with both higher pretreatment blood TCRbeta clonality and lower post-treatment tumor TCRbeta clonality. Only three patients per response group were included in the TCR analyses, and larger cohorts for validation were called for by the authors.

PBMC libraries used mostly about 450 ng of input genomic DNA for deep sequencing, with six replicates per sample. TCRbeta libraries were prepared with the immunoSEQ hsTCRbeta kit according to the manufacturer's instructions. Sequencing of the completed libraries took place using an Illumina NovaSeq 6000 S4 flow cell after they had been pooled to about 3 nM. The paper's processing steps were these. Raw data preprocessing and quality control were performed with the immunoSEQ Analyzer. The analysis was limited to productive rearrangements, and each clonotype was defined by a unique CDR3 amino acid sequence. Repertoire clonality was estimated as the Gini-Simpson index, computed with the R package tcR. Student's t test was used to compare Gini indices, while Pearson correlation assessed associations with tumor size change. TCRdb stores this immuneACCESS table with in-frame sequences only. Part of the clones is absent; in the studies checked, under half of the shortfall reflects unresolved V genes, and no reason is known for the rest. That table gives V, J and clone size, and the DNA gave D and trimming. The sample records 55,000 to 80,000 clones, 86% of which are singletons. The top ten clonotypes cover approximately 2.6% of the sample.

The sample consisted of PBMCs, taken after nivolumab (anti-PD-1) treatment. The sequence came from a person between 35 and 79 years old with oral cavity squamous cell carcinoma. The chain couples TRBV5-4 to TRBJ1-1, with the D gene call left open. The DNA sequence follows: TGTGCCAGCAGCTTGGCCGGCAACTCCAAAGCTTTCTTT. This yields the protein CASSLAGNSKAFF.